The 8 T cell receptor beta chains below come from one sample, sequenced in a study of OX40 agonist ivuxolimab in advanced cancers. The protocol was immunoSEQ multiplex PCR, while the TCRdb copy is restricted to in-frame clones and leaves out a portion. This sample carries about 69,000 clones, roughly 90% of them seen once, and the ten largest clones take approximately 10%. The material was CD4+ or CD8+ T cells sorted from blood, obtained in a trial of the OX40 agonist ivuxolimab. The receptors were sampled from an adult with an advanced solid tumor such as melanoma, head and neck, liver or kidney cancer.

J is TRBJ2-5 and V is TRBV19, with 7 nucleotides matching TRBD1. Germline CDR1 reads LNHDA; CDR2 reads SQIVND (reference sequence). CDR3 size: 16 residues. The ends lost 4 bases at V and 2 bases at J; junction bases unmatched: 10. CDR3 amino acids: CASSTRNPGQQETQYF. CDR3 nucleotide sequence: TGTGCCAGTAGTACCCGGAACCCGGGACAGCAAGAGACCCAGTACTTC.

This clone was picked up a small number of times. This rearrangement joins TRBV7-3 to TRBJ1-6; 8 bases match TRBD1. J lost 10 bases, V lost 1 base, and 6 bases had no gene match. This CDR3 is 15 amino acids long. Looked up from germline, CDR1 is SGHTA and CDR2 is FQGTGA. In DNA, the CDR3 is TGTGCCAGCAGCTTAAAACCCAGGGGGCAGTCACCCCTCCACTTT. Its translation is CASSLKPRGQSPLHF. Combining the CDR3 with reference TRBV7-3 and TRBJ1-6 gives the whole variable domain GAGVSQTPSNKVTEKGKYVELRCDPISGHTALYWYRQSLGQGPEFLIYFQGTGAADDSGLPNDRFFAVRPEGSVSTLKIQRTERGDSAVYLCASSLKPRGQSPLHFGNGTRLTVT.

The V call is TRBV6-5, the J call TRBJ1-2; possible D gene TRBD1, 6 bases. V was cut by 7 bases and J by 8 bases, with 14 bases left in between. The CDR3 sequence is 12 residues long. Germline CDR1 MNHEY, CDR2 SVGAGI. The CDR3 here is CASTLTGNGYTF. DNA of the CDR3: TGTGCCAGCACCCTCACAGGGAACGGCTACACCTTC.

The V gene is TRBV7-9, the J gene TRBJ1-4; D unclear. The CDR3 has 14 amino acids. Germline CDR1 reads SEHNR; CDR2 reads FQNEAQ (reference sequence). V lost 2 bases and J 8 bases, leaving 12 bases between the germline ends. CDR3 region: CASSLRTESEKLFF. The DNA of the CDR3 is TGTGCCAGCAGCTTACGGACGGAATCCGAAAAACTGTTTTTT.

In its sample, this clone was seen once. V is TRBV19 and J is TRBJ1-5; TRBD1 is a possible D gene (6 bases). Germline CDR1 is LNHDA and CDR2 is SQIVND (reference sequence). This CDR3 has 16 residues. Trimming left V 8 bases short and J 2 bases short, with 19 bases between. This CDR3 reads CASHTSRGMGNQPQHF. The CDR3, as DNA: TGTGCCAGTCATACCTCGAGGGGGATGGGCAATCAGCCCCAGCATTTT.

CDR3: CASSFAGANVLTF. DNA of the CDR3: TGTGCCAGCAGCTTTGCTGGGGCCAACGTCCTGACTTTC. The rearrangement uses TRBV5-4 and TRBJ2-6; D remains unclear. Trimming pared 2 bases from V and 2 bases from J, leaving 2 bases between. Germline loops: CDR1 SGHNT, CDR2 YYREEE (reference sequence). The CDR3 is 13 amino acids.

CDR3 protein: CASKEGAGYTGELFF. The CDR3 nucleotides read TGTGCCAGTAAGGAAGGAGCGGGATACACCGGGGAGCTGTTTTTT. The chain is built from TRBV19 and TRBJ2-2; TRBD2 agrees at 7 bases. Germline V CDR1 and CDR2: LNHDA, SQIVND (reference sequence). This CDR3 has 15 residues. The ends lost 7 bases at V and 3 bases at J; junction bases unmatched: 8.

This clone came up a few times. The chain employs TRBV7-2 and TRBJ2-1, with a tentative D call TRBD2 (6 bases). V was clipped by 5 bases and J by 9 bases, with 14 bases between them. Germline loops: CDR1 SGHTA, CDR2 FQGNSA. This CDR3 region has 13 residues. CDR3 sequence reads: CASSLDGGSEQFF. As DNA, the CDR3 is TGTGCCAGCAGCCTAGATGGGGGGAGTGAGCAGTTCTTC.